One TCR beta chain is described in this entry. Its antigen is not identified. V was shortened by 1 base and J by 6 bases, with 6 bases between the two germline ends. Germline CDR1 is SEHNR and CDR2 is FQNEAQ (reference sequence). The CDR3 runs to 12 residues. This sample is part of a study of post-analysis software for immune sequencing data. Study overall: Patients with relapsing-remitting, secondary progressive and progressive-relapsing multiple sclerosis courses were all represented.

General study points: Five TRBV segments occurring more often in patients than controls included TRBV5-6, TRBV5-1 and TRBV20-1. Controls showed significantly higher normalized Chao1 diversity than did multiple sclerosis patients.

Unique molecular identifiers featured in each of the TCR beta cDNA libraries. MiXCR was run by TCRdb on the PCR reads, yielding one entry per CDR3 protein. The data show under 200,000 distinct CDR3 sequences, roughly 40% seen once. J is TRBJ1-1 and V is TRBV7-9, with D hard to call. Sequenced material: blood, taken after autologous hematopoietic stem cell transplantation. The source of this sequence is a girl under 18 with multiple sclerosis. The CDR3 bases are TGTGCCAGCAGCTTAGTTGGACCTGAAGCTTTCTTT. This codes for CASSLVGPEAFF. The complete variable domain, with remaining parts taken from reference TRBV7-9 and TRBJ1-1, reads DTGVSQNPRHKITKRGQNVTFRCDPISEHNRLYWYRQTLGQGPEFLTYFQNEAQLEKSRLLSDRFSAERPKGSFSTLEIQRTEQGDSAMYLCASSLVGPEAFFGQGTRLTVV.